This TCR beta chain was sequenced in a study of beta chain features in type 1 diabetes. Regarding this clone: The target antigen is unknown.

Notes on the study in general: A pattern of fewer insertions and more deletions at VDJ junctions was seen in type 1 diabetes patients. Moderately but significantly shorter TCRB CDR3s were found in Type 1 diabetes patients in all four CD4+ subsets.

Trimming removed 7 bases from V and 6 bases from J; junction bases left unmatched: 6. The CDR3 has 11 amino acids. The germline V gene has CDR1 SQVTM and CDR2 ANQGSEA. Every isolated RNA sample was fully reverse transcribed, so sequencing captured expressed TCRB transcripts. Some clones are missing from TCRdb's copy, which holds only in-frame ones; the method was immunoSEQ multiplex PCR. The sample holds more than 250,000 clones; around 25% are singletons and the top ten take around 0.011%. This sequence originates from a woman in her 30s with type 1 diabetes. Sequenced: naive CD4+ T cells from blood. The rearrangement joins TRBV29-1 to TRBJ2-7, with 7 nucleotides matching TRBD1. Here the CDR3 reads CSADTGVEQYF. Written as DNA, the CDR3 is TGCAGCGCCGATACAGGGGTCGAGCAGTACTTC.